One and the same sample provided the 7 T cell receptor beta chains below, sequenced in a study of blood T cell repertoires in COVID-19. Here immunoSEQ multiplex PCR was the method, and the copy in TCRdb shows in-frame clones only, minus some. The sample consists of about 230,000 clones, about 87% of them appearing once. Sequencing used PBMCs or T cells enriched from blood (not recorded which). Receptor source: a woman aged 40 to 50 with acute COVID-19.

The chain joins TRBV4-3 to TRBJ1-6; TRBD1 agrees at 9 bases. From germline, CDR1 is LGHNA and CDR2 YSLEER. With 1 base clipped from V and 9 bases from J, the junction kept 7 bases outside the gene matches. The CDR3 totals 16 residues. In DNA, the CDR3 is TGCGCCAGCAGCCAAGTTGAGGGACAGGGTTTTTCACCCCTCCACTTT. Translation gives CASSQVEGQGFSPLHF.

This clone was counted between two and nine times. This chain connects TRBV27 to TRBJ1-4; D is undetermined. V lost 10 bases to trimming and J lost 8 bases, with 23 bases between them. This CDR3 has 15 residues. Germline V gene lookup returns CDR1 MNHEY and CDR2 SMNVEV (reference sequence). DNA for the CDR3: TGTGCCATCACTATATTCCTTGGTTTAGAGGAAAAACTGTTTTTT. Translating it yields CAITIFLGLEEKLFF.

This chain uses TRBV5-1 with TRBJ2-2, with TRBD1 matching 12 bases. Per the germline V gene, CDR1 is SGHRS and CDR2 is YFSETQ. This CDR3 is 17 amino acids long. The V gene end was trimmed by 4 bases and the J gene end by 2 bases; junction bases not matched to a gene: 6. As DNA, the CDR3 is TGCGCCAGCAGCAGGGGACAGGGGGCAGTTAACACCGGGGAGCTGTTTTTT. This codes for CASSRGQGAVNTGELFF.

The chain joins TRBV6-5 to TRBJ1-5; TRBD1 matches at 10 bases. Germline trimming cut 5 bases from V and 5 bases from J; bases unmatched to any gene: 6. The CDR3 consists of 15 residues. Germline V gene lookup returns CDR1 MNHEY and CDR2 SVGAGI. CDR3 sequence: CASSLTGGGHQPQHF. The DNA of the CDR3 is TGTGCCAGCAGTCTGACAGGGGGCGGTCATCAGCCCCAGCATTTT.

The rearrangement links TRBV6-2 or TRBV6-3 to TRBJ1-5; a weak D match, TRBD1 (6 bases). V lost 5 bases, J lost 9 bases, and 17 bases lay in between. The CDR3 is 14 residues long. Germline V gene data show CDR1 as MNHEY and CDR2 as SVGEGT. The CDR3 sequence: CASSGRQARGPQHF. CDR3 nucleotides: TGTGCCAGCAGTGGTCGACAGGCCCGGGGGCCCCAGCATTTT.

CDR3 DNA: TGTGCCAGCAGTTACCCTAGCGGGGGGATAAAAGAGACCCAGTACTTC. It encodes CASSYPSGGIKETQYF. The rearrangement uses TRBV7-2 and TRBJ2-5; 11 bases agree with TRBD2. The CDR3 runs 16 residues. V lost 6 bases and J lost 3; bases outside the gene matches: 9. Germline V gives CDR1 SGHTA, CDR2 FQGNSA.

The V and J genes are TRBV19 and TRBJ2-5; 10 bases map to TRBD2. Germline V CDR1 and CDR2: LNHDA, SQIVND (reference sequence). Trimming cost V 4 bases and J 3 bases; bases outside gene matches: 11. The CDR3 runs to 17 residues. CDR3 bases: TGTGCCAGTAGTACCCTCGGGATAGCGGGGGGTAAAGAGACCCAGTACTTC. Its translation is CASSTLGIAGGKETQYF.